One sample yielded the 32 T cell receptor beta chains listed below, sequenced in a study of cytomegalovirus exposure and HLA in healthy donors. Primers: 60 Vbeta forward and 13 Jbeta reverse. TCRdb's table, derived via immunoSEQ multiplex PCR, lists solely in-frame clones and lacks some. The sample holds around 150,000 clones, 82% seen once. Material: PBMCs. All receptors derive from a man aged 30-40 years in good health and CMV-seropositive.

The chain links TRBV11-2 to TRBJ1-1, with unresolved D. The germline V and J ends were trimmed by 4 bases and 5 bases, with 8 bases remaining between them. The CDR3 extends over 12 amino acids. Germline values: CDR1 SGHAT, CDR2 FQNNGV. The CDR3 reads CASSSGRTEAFF. CDR3 in DNA: TGTGCCAGCAGCTCCGGGAGGACTGAAGCTTTCTTT.

The chain recombines TRBV19 with TRBJ1-2, with a tentative D call TRBD1 (5 bases). V dropped 5 bases and J dropped 7 bases, with 17 bases sitting between them. The CDR3 runs 14 residues. The germline gives CDR1 LNHDA, CDR2 SQIVND (reference sequence). CDR3 sequence reads: CASSAAGPASGYTF. DNA for the CDR3: TGTGCCAGTAGTGCCGCGGGACCGGCGAGTGGCTACACCTTC.

V gene TRBV4-1 combines with J gene TRBJ2-7; TRBD1 matches 8 bases. Trimming cost V 3 bases and J 2 bases; bases outside gene matches: 12. Germline V gene sequence: CDR1 MGHRA, CDR2 YSYEKL. The CDR3 spans 17 residues. This CDR3 is CASSHRRDGTGAYEQYF. As DNA, the CDR3 is TGCGCCAGCAGCCATCGCAGGGACGGGACAGGAGCCTACGAGCAGTACTTC.

The chain employs TRBV6-5 and TRBJ2-5, with 9 bases aligning to TRBD1. The DNA matches TRBJ2-7 better at its end, which makes the J call doubtful. The CDR3 is 13 amino acids. The germline CDR1 and CDR2 sequences are MNHEY and SVGAGI. The CDR3 coding sequence is TGTGCCAGCTCGGGACAGGGTCCCTACGAGCAGTACTTC. It translates to CASSGQGPYEQYF.

The chain employs TRBV6-5 and TRBJ2-7; D might be TRBD1 (5 bases). V lost 6 bases to trimming and J lost 6 bases, with 18 bases between them. The germline V gene has CDR1 MNHEY and CDR2 SVGAGI. This CDR3 is 14 amino acids long. Written as DNA, the CDR3 is TGTGCCAGCAGGCCCCCGGCCAGGGCACTCGAGCAGTACTTC. It yields the protein CASRPPARALEQYF.

This clone was observed once. The CDR3: CASSIEDRGNTEAFF. The CDR3 DNA reads TGTGCCAGTAGTATAGAAGACAGGGGGAACACTGAAGCTTTCTTT. The V and J genes are TRBV19 and TRBJ1-1; 8 bases agree with TRBD1. J gave up 1 base and V 0 bases, and 1 base lay outside the gene matches. Per the germline V gene, CDR1 is LNHDA and CDR2 is SQIVND (reference sequence). The CDR3 sequence is 15 residues long.

Of note for this clone: The junction differs from germline at one of its ends, possibly a read error. The CDR3 sequence: CASSSEPRDSYVYTF. CDR3 DNA: TGCGCCAGCAGCTCGGAGCCCCGGGACAGCTATGTCTACACCTTC. The chain uses TRBV5-1 and TRBJ1-2; 7 nucleotides agree with TRBD1. Germline CDR1 is SGHRS and CDR2 is YFSETQ. This CDR3 is built from 15 residues.

This chain links TRBV4-1 with TRBJ1-1; TRBD1 is a possible D gene (5 bases). Trimming pared 0 bases from V and 6 bases from J, leaving 17 bases between. Germline-derived CDR1 and CDR2 are MGHRA and YSYEKL. The CDR3 is made up of 16 amino acids. The CDR3 loop is CASSQDHGRGVPEAFF. CDR3 sequence (DNA): TGCGCCAGCAGCCAAGATCATGGGAGGGGAGTACCTGAAGCTTTCTTT.

The gene calls are TRBV27 and TRBJ2-3; possible D gene TRBD1, 6 bases. Germline values: CDR1 MNHEY, CDR2 SMNVEV (reference sequence). The CDR3 loop spans 16 amino acids. Deletions cut 2 bases from V and 5 bases from J, with 17 bases between. CDR3 sequence (DNA): TGTGCCAGCAGTTTAGACAGGACCGCCCAGGGAGATACGCAGTATTTT. Protein product: CASSLDRTAQGDTQYF.

This clone was seen a handful of times. Other DNA sequences in the sample encode the same CDR3. The chain couples TRBV9 to TRBJ1-5; D unclear. The germline gives CDR1 SGDLS, CDR2 YYNGEE. Between the trimmed V and J ends, which lost 3 bases and 4 bases, there was a span of 17 bases. This CDR3 comprises 16 residues. For the CDR3, the DNA is TGTGCCAGCAGCGAGGAGGATTTACACCCTAATCAGCCCCAGCATTTT. Encoded protein: CASSEEDLHPNQPQHF.

This sequence joins TRBV7-2 and TRBJ1-6, with D maybe TRBD1 (5 bases). Per germline, CDR1 SGHTA and CDR2 FQGNSA. The CDR3 runs 14 residues. V dropped 8 bases and J dropped 7 bases, with 15 bases sitting between them. The CDR3 loop reads CASAQHRGNSPLHF. CDR3 nucleotides: TGTGCCAGCGCCCAACATAGGGGAAATTCACCCCTCCACTTT.

The genes are TRBV7-2 and TRBJ1-5; D is undetermined. Trimming left V 5 bases short and J 2 bases short, with 13 bases between. The CDR3 extends over 15 amino acids. Germline lookup yields CDR1 SGHTA and CDR2 FQGNSA. The CDR3 region is CASSIVAGGNQPQHF. The CDR3 bases are TGTGCCAGCAGCATAGTAGCGGGCGGCAATCAGCCCCAGCATTTT.

This clone was counted between two and nine times. V is TRBV4-1 and J is TRBJ1-5; D is perhaps TRBD1 (5 bases). CDR3 length: 16 residues. Between the trimmed V and J ends, which lost 3 bases and 2 bases, there was a span of 14 bases. The germline CDR1 and CDR2 sequences are MGHRA and YSYEKL. CDR3 bases: TGCGCCAGCAGCCACCTCCAGACAGCCGGCAATCAGCCCCAGCATTTT. Its protein is CASSHLQTAGNQPQHF.

The genes are TRBV7-9 and TRBJ2-5; D might be TRBD2 (6 bases). The CDR3 spans 12 residues. Germline CDR1 and CDR2: SEHNR and FQNEAQ (reference sequence). Trimming removed 9 bases at V and 4 bases at J, with 12 bases between. The CDR3 DNA reads as TGTGCCAGTCGGGAGTTGGGAGAGACCCAGTACTTC. Translation: CASRELGETQYF.

The rearrangement uses TRBV27 and TRBJ1-5, with D perhaps TRBD1 (6 bases). Germline-derived CDR1 and CDR2 are MNHEY and SMNVEV (reference sequence). V gave up 2 bases and J gave up 3 bases, with 8 bases separating them. The CDR3 covers 14 residues. The CDR3 reads CASSLRDNNQPQHF. The CDR3 bases are TGTGCCAGCAGTTTAAGGGACAACAATCAGCCCCAGCATTTT.

The chain carries TRBV11-3 and TRBJ2-3; a possible D gene is TRBD2 (5 bases). Trimming removed 3 bases at V and 0 bases at J, with 7 bases between. CDR1 SGHNT and CDR2 YENEEA come from the germline V gene. CDR3 length equals 14 residues. CDR3 in amino acids: CASSLRTSTDTQYF. CDR3 sequence (DNA): TGTGCCAGCAGCTTGCGGACTAGCACAGATACGCAGTATTTT.

The genes are TRBV28 and TRBJ1-4, with 8 bases that match TRBD1. The CDR3 totals 13 residues. V lost 3 bases and J lost 11; bases outside the gene matches: 5. Germline values: CDR1 MDHEN, CDR2 SYDVKM. Here the CDR3 reads CASSFSTGEKLFF. As DNA, the CDR3 is TGTGCCAGCAGTTTTTCGACAGGGGAGAAACTGTTTTTT.

Regarding this clone: Relative to the germline gene, one junction end is altered; a read error may explain this. CDR3 residues: CSSSREYEQYF. The CDR3 DNA reads TGTTCCAGCAGCAGGGAGTACGAGCAGTACTTC. The chain has TRBV7-9 and TRBJ2-7, with D possibly being TRBD1 or TRBD2 (5 bases each). This CDR3 is built from 11 residues. Germline CDR1 and CDR2: SEHNR and FQNEAQ (reference sequence).

The V and J genes are TRBV9 and TRBJ1-2; D may be TRBD1 (5 bases). The CDR3 runs 12 residues. Trimming pared 7 bases from V and 7 bases from J, leaving 14 bases between. Looked up from germline, CDR1 is SGDLS and CDR2 is YYNGEE. In DNA, the CDR3 is TGTGCCAGCGGAGGGGTTTACGTTGGCTACACCTTC. Protein sequence: CASGGVYVGYTF.

The chain recombines TRBV25-1 with TRBJ2-1, with TRBD2 matching 8 bases. CDR1 MGHDK and CDR2 SYGVNS come from the germline V gene. J lost 4 bases, V lost 8 bases, and 16 bases had no gene match. This CDR3 comprises 17 residues. The CDR3 is CASLSDSGNSNYNEQFF. CDR3 DNA: TGTGCCAGCCTCTCGGATAGCGGGAACTCAAATTACAATGAGCAGTTCTTC.

The chain couples TRBV2 to TRBJ2-7, with 9 bases matching TRBD1. The CDR3 sequence is 15 residues long. The V and J ends lost 1 base and 4 bases, in that order; junction bases with no gene match: 5. Germline loops: CDR1 SNHLY, CDR2 FYNNEI. The CDR3 sequence: CASSEGPGQGYEQYF. Written as DNA, the CDR3 is TGTGCCAGCAGTGAAGGCCCGGGACAGGGATACGAGCAGTACTTC.

The chain has TRBV18 and TRBJ1-1; no reliable D call. Trimming removed 3 bases at V and 9 bases at J, with 11 bases between. Germline V CDR1 and CDR2: KGHSH, LQKENI. CDR3 length: 12 residues. The CDR3 spells CASSPSEEKAFF. The DNA of the CDR3 is TGTGCCAGCTCACCGTCGGAGGAGAAAGCTTTCTTT.

The chain carries TRBV19 and TRBJ2-1, with 9 nucleotides matching TRBD2. Germline values: CDR1 LNHDA, CDR2 SQIVND (reference sequence). This CDR3 comprises 16 residues. The ends lost 1 base at V and 6 bases at J; junction bases unmatched: 7. The CDR3 DNA follows: TGTGCCAGTAGTATAGTCGCGGGAGGGTCCCCCAATGAGCAGTTCTTC. This translates into CASSIVAGGSPNEQFF.

V is TRBV5-8 and J is TRBJ1-4; D remains unclear. Germline V lookup: CDR1 SGHTS, CDR2 YDEGEE. CDR3 length: 15 amino acids. Trimming shortened V by 0 bases and J by 8 bases, and 14 bases separated the two germline ends. CDR3 region: CASSLAEGIGEKLFF. The CDR3 DNA is TGTGCCAGCAGCTTGGCGGAGGGAATTGGAGAAAAACTGTTTTTT.

DNA for the CDR3: TGCGCCAGCAGCTGGACAGTCCAAACCGGGGAGCTGTTTTTT. Residues: CASSWTVQTGELFF. The chain uses TRBV5-1 and TRBJ2-2; TRBD1 might be the D (6 bases). The germline V gene has CDR1 SGHRS and CDR2 YFSETQ. This CDR3 has 14 amino acids. Trimming pared 3 bases from V and 5 bases from J, leaving 11 bases between.

This clone was seen more than once but under ten times. The identical CDR3 is also encoded by other nucleotide sequences in the sample. The chain combines TRBV18 with TRBJ2-7, with 7 bases lining up with TRBD1. The length of the CDR3 is 13 residues. The V and J ends lost 6 bases and 2 bases, in that order; junction bases with no gene match: 4. Germline V gene lookup returns CDR1 KGHSH and CDR2 LQKENI. CDR3 DNA sequence: TGTGCCAGCTCGCCAGGGACAGCCTACGAGCAGTACTTC. This gives the protein CASSPGTAYEQYF.

V usage is TRBV5-1 and J usage is TRBJ2-6; 9 nucleotides match TRBD2. The germline V gene encodes CDR1 SGHRS and CDR2 YFSETQ. This CDR3 spans 18 amino acids. Trimming cost V 5 bases and J 0 bases; bases outside gene matches: 9. CDR3 DNA sequence: TGCGCCAGCAGTTCCCGGGTTAGCGGGGGCTCTGGGGCCAACGTCCTGACTTTC. Translated, it gives CASSSRVSGGSGANVLTF. Together with reference TRBV5-1 and TRBJ2-6, the CDR3 gives the full variable domain: KAGVTQTPRYLIKTRGQQVTLSCSPISGHRSVSWYQQTPGQGLQFLFEYFSETQRNKGNFPGRFSGRQFSNSRSEMNVSTLELGDSALYLCASSSRVSGGSGANVLTFGAGSRLTVL.

This clone was observed a handful of times. The chain uses TRBV7-2 and TRBJ2-7, with 10 positions matching TRBD1. Germline V gene sequence: CDR1 SGHTA, CDR2 FQGNSA. This CDR3 spans 15 amino acids. V gave up 3 bases and J gave up 3 bases; unmatched junction bases: 5. The CDR3, as DNA: TGTGCCAGCAGCTTGAGGGGACAGGGGCACTACGAGCAGTACTTC. This codes for CASSLRGQGHYEQYF.

The rearrangement joins TRBV4-2 to TRBJ2-2, with D unresolved. The CDR3 has 13 amino acids. Germline loops: CDR1 LGHNA, CDR2 YNFKEQ. Trimming stripped 2 bases from V and 2 bases from J, with 3 bases between. CDR3 sequence reads: CASSQHNTGELFF. CDR3 nucleotides: TGTGCCAGCAGCCAACATAACACCGGGGAGCTGTTTTTT.

This rearrangement joins TRBV4-1 to TRBJ1-2; 9 bases map to TRBD1. Germline V gives CDR1 MGHRA, CDR2 YSYEKL. Unmatched junction bases numbered 6, after V lost 0 bases and J lost 7 bases. The CDR3 length is 15 residues. The CDR3 is CASSQDGRTGVGYTF. As DNA, the CDR3 is TGCGCCAGCAGCCAAGATGGCCGGACAGGGGTTGGCTACACCTTC.

This clone was counted only a few times. The CDR3 loop is CASSLEVVGRTMNTEAFF. The CDR3, as DNA: TGTGCCAGCAGCTTAGAAGTTGTTGGCCGAACAATGAACACTGAAGCTTTCTTT. The chain links TRBV7-9 to TRBJ1-1; no definite D call. V was cut by 1 base and J by 0 bases, with 18 bases left in between. The CDR3 length is 18 residues. Germline V lookup: CDR1 SEHNR, CDR2 FQNEAQ (reference sequence).

The chain links TRBV7-9 to TRBJ1-3; weak D call: TRBD1 (6 bases). Germline loops: CDR1 SEHNR, CDR2 FQNEAQ (reference sequence). The V and J ends lost 4 bases and 3 bases respectively, with 13 bases between them. This CDR3 spans 15 amino acids. The CDR3 nucleotides are TGTGCCAGCAGCTCTACAGGGAAGTTTGGAAACACCATATATTTT. Amino acid sequence: CASSSTGKFGNTIYF.